What follows are 26 T cell receptor beta chains derived from one specimen sequenced in a study of blood T cell repertoires in COVID-19. Clones were read by immunoSEQ multiplex PCR, and TCRdb kept only the in-frame ones, dropping some. The top ten hold roughly a sixth of the sample, which has 70,000 to 80,000 clones, roughly nine tenths seen once. Material: peripheral blood. All receptors derive from a man aged 80 or over in a cohort sampled during active COVID-19.

V is TRBV9 and J is TRBJ2-6; D perhaps matches TRBD2 (6 bases). CDR1 is SGDLS and CDR2 is YYNGEE in the germline V gene. Trimming pared 6 bases from V and 2 bases from J, leaving 21 bases between. This CDR3 comprises 18 residues. The CDR3 is CASNVGGGGSTGANVLTF. CDR3 DNA: TGTGCCAGCAATGTGGGCGGTGGGGGGTCAACTGGGGCCAACGTCCTGACTTTC.

The chain carries TRBV28 and TRBJ1-2, with TRBD1 matching over 9 bases. The germline gives CDR1 MDHEN, CDR2 SYDVKM. The CDR3 consists of 14 residues. Losses at the gene ends were 6 bases for V and 2 bases for J; bases not matched to a gene: 4. The CDR3 nucleotides read TGTGCCAGCAGAACAGGGGGCGGCAACTATGGCTACACCTTC. It yields the protein CASRTGGGNYGYTF.

The chain is built from TRBV27 and TRBJ2-5; a weak D match, TRBD1 (6 bases). V was clipped by 2 bases and J by 2 bases, with 15 bases between them. The CDR3 extends over 16 amino acids. Germline V lookup: CDR1 MNHEY, CDR2 SMNVEV (reference sequence). Here the CDR3 reads CASSLGPGQPQETQYF. The CDR3, as DNA: TGTGCCAGCAGTTTAGGCCCCGGACAGCCTCAAGAGACCCAGTACTTC.

This clone was seen a handful of times. The chain uses TRBV5-5 and TRBJ2-4; tentatively, D is TRBD2 (6 bases). Germline V gene data show CDR1 as SGHKS and CDR2 as YYEKEE (reference sequence). The CDR3 consists of 14 residues. V was clipped by 0 bases and J by 3 bases, with 7 bases between them. CDR3 bases: TGTGCCAGCAGCTTGGCAGCGGGCAAAAACATTCAGTACTTC. This encodes CASSLAAGKNIQYF.

V gene TRBV6-2 or TRBV6-3 combines with J gene TRBJ2-5; 8 bases map to TRBD2. Trimming removed 4 bases from V and 3 bases from J; junction bases left unmatched: 16. This CDR3 spans 18 amino acids. The germline V gene has CDR1 MNHEY and CDR2 SVGEGT. The CDR3 DNA reads as TGTGCCAGCAGTTCGGGGGGCGCTAGCGGGCCGCATGAAGAGACCCAGTACTTC. Its translation is CASSSGGASGPHEETQYF.

V gene TRBV7-9 combines with J gene TRBJ1-5; D unresolved. CDR1 is SEHNR, CDR2 FQNEAQ, per germline (reference sequence). The CDR3 covers 12 residues. Trimming removed 3 bases from V and 7 bases from J, with 7 bases in between. CDR3 bases: TGTGCCAGCAGCTTTCCGGGGCAGCCCCAGCATTTT. This sequence encodes CASSFPGQPQHF.

The V call is TRBV5-4, the J call TRBJ2-5; D call uncertain. Trimming stripped 0 bases from V and 2 bases from J, with 8 bases between. CDR3 length: 14 amino acids. Germline values: CDR1 SGHNT, CDR2 YYREEE (reference sequence). CDR3: CASSLVTTQETQYF. The CDR3 region has the DNA TGTGCCAGCAGCTTGGTGACAACTCAAGAGACCCAGTACTTC.

The chain has TRBV6-2 or TRBV6-3 and TRBJ1-2; D is unclear. The germline V gene has CDR1 MNHEY and CDR2 SVGEGT. Trimming pared 6 bases from V and 5 bases from J, leaving 13 bases between. This CDR3 spans 13 amino acids. DNA of the CDR3: TGTGCCAGCAGCCAAGTGACTGTTTATGGCTACACCTTC. It yields the protein CASSQVTVYGYTF.

The V and J genes are TRBV10-3 and TRBJ2-7, with 16 bases aligning to TRBD2. J lost 4 bases, V lost 6 bases, and 3 bases had no gene match. This CDR3 has 15 amino acids. Germline V CDR1 and CDR2: ENHRY, SYGVKD. The CDR3 sequence is CAIRGTSGGAYEQYF. Written as DNA, the CDR3 is TGTGCCATCAGAGGGACTAGCGGGGGGGCGTACGAGCAGTACTTC.

The DNA for the CDR3 is TGTGCCAGCAGTTTGGCAGGGAATCAGCCCCAGCATTTT. It is translated as CASSLAGNQPQHF. The chain has TRBV6-1 and TRBJ1-5; perhaps TRBD1 as D (5 bases). CDR3 length equals 13 residues. Germline lookup yields CDR1 MNHNS and CDR2 SASEGT. With 5 bases removed from V and 4 bases from J, the gap between germline ends came to 9 bases.

This sequence joins TRBV19 and TRBJ2-2; tentative D call: TRBD2 (5 bases). The V and J ends lost 6 bases and 7 bases respectively, with 12 bases between them. CDR1 LNHDA and CDR2 SQIVND come from the germline V gene (reference sequence). This CDR3 comprises 13 residues. Written as DNA, the CDR3 is TGTGCCAGTAGCAACGAGAGGGTCGGGGAGCTGTTTTTT. This codes for CASSNERVGELFF. Using reference TRBV19 and TRBJ2-2 for the parts outside the CDR3, the full variable domain is DGGITQSPKYLFRKEGQNVTLSCEQNLNHDAMYWYRQDPGQGLRLIYYSQIVNDFQKGDIAEGYSVSREKKESFPLTVTSAQKNPTAFYLCASSNERVGELFFGEGSRLTVL.

The CDR3 DNA reads as TGTGCCATCAAGCCTAGCGGGGGGGTTATCACCGGGGAGCTGTTTTTT. Translating it yields CAIKPSGGVITGELFF. The chain links TRBV10-3 to TRBJ2-2; 12 bases agree with TRBD2. This CDR3 is built from 16 residues. Germline V lookup: CDR1 ENHRY, CDR2 SYGVKD. V dropped 7 bases and J dropped 4; count of bases not matched to a gene: 7.

The count of this clone is one. This rearrangement joins TRBV18 to TRBJ2-5; 9 nucleotides agree with TRBD2. The CDR3 is made up of 13 amino acids. CDR1 and CDR2 (germline): KGHSH, LQKENI. The J segment lost 5 bases and the V segment lost 6 bases, leaving 4 bases of the junction unmatched. CDR3 in DNA: TGTGCCAGCTCCCGCGGGAGGGAGGAGACCCAGTACTTC. Amino acids: CASSRGREETQYF.

This sequence joins TRBV6-1 and TRBJ2-7; weak D call: TRBD2 (5 bases). Germline V lookup: CDR1 MNHNS, CDR2 SASEGT. The CDR3 has 13 amino acids. Trimming took off 5 bases at V and 4 bases at J, with 12 bases between the two ends. CDR3 in amino acids: CASSSWTEYEQYF. The CDR3 DNA follows: TGTGCCAGCAGTTCTTGGACTGAATACGAGCAGTACTTC.

V usage is TRBV5-1 and J usage is TRBJ1-2, with TRBD1 matching over 8 bases. Germline V gene sequence: CDR1 SGHRS, CDR2 YFSETQ. CDR3 length equals 14 residues. Trimming removed 0 bases from V and 4 bases from J; junction bases left unmatched: 2. This chain's CDR3 is CASSLADRGYGYTF. CDR3 sequence (DNA): TGCGCCAGCAGCTTGGCCGACAGGGGCTATGGCTACACCTTC.

This clone appeared once. Other DNA sequences from this sample encode an identical CDR3 as well. The chain couples TRBV5-4 to TRBJ2-1, with a tentative D call TRBD1 (5 bases). Trimming left V 0 bases short and J 7 bases short, with 5 bases between. The CDR3 length is 12 residues. Germline loops: CDR1 SGHNT, CDR2 YYREEE (reference sequence). CDR3 sequence reads: CASSLGQNEQFF. Written as DNA, the CDR3 is TGTGCCAGCAGCTTGGGACAGAATGAGCAGTTCTTC.

The chain couples TRBV6-5 to TRBJ1-4; 10 bases line up with TRBD1. CDR3 length: 14 residues. In germline, CDR1 is MNHEY, CDR2 SVGAGI. V lost 6 bases, J lost 7 bases, and 5 bases stayed unmatched. The chain's CDR3 is CASRETGGSEKLFF. The CDR3 DNA reads as TGTGCCAGCAGAGAGACAGGGGGCTCTGAAAAACTGTTTTTT.

The V and J genes are TRBV18 and TRBJ1-2, with D uncertain. CDR1 and CDR2 (germline): KGHSH, LQKENI. This CDR3 is built from 14 residues. V lost 0 bases, J lost 4 bases, and 9 bases lay in between. The DNA for the CDR3 is TGTGCCAGCTCACCACCTCCAGGTACCTATGGCTACACCTTC. The encoded protein is CASSPPPGTYGYTF.

This clone was recorded once. The chain uses TRBV7-9 and TRBJ1-2; a possible D gene is TRBD1 (6 bases). The V end was cut by 6 bases, the J end by 7 bases, with 15 bases between. CDR3 length equals 13 residues. Germline CDR1 reads SEHNR; CDR2 reads FQNEAQ (reference sequence). The CDR3 protein is CASSPGADGGYTF. The CDR3 DNA sequence: TGTGCCAGCAGTCCAGGGGCAGATGGTGGCTACACCTTC.

The rearrangement links TRBV19 to TRBJ1-1, with TRBD1 as a possible D gene (5 bases). This CDR3 has 13 amino acids. V was trimmed by 5 bases and J by 3 bases, leaving 10 bases between them. The germline V gene has CDR1 LNHDA and CDR2 SQIVND (reference sequence). The CDR3, as DNA: TGTGCCAGTAGTTCAGGGTTGGACACTGAAGCTTTCTTT. Protein: CASSSGLDTEAFF.

This rearrangement joins TRBV5-4 to TRBJ2-2, with TRBD2 matching over 9 bases. The CDR3 loop spans 16 amino acids. J was trimmed by 6 bases and V by 4 bases; bases with no gene match: 10. Germline V gene sequence: CDR1 SGHNT, CDR2 YYREEE (reference sequence). CDR3: CASSHGGRGGAGELFF. The CDR3 region has the DNA TGTGCCAGCAGCCATGGGGGACGCGGGGGGGCCGGGGAGCTGTTTTTT.

The chain employs TRBV4-1 and TRBJ2-1, with D unresolved. Germline V gives CDR1 MGHRA, CDR2 YSYEKL. The CDR3 is 15 amino acids. Trimming shortened V by 0 bases and J by 5 bases, and 11 bases separated the two germline ends. In nucleotides, the CDR3 is TGCGCCAGCAGCCAAGACGCGCGTCGGGACAATGAGCAGTTCTTC. It encodes CASSQDARRDNEQFF.

This chain connects TRBV5-4 to TRBJ1-5; possibly TRBD1 for D (6 bases). The germline V gene has CDR1 SGHNT and CDR2 YYREEE (reference sequence). The CDR3 sequence is 14 residues long. The ends were cut back, 4 bases at V and 0 bases at J, with 8 bases in the middle. This chain's CDR3 is CASSNRDSNQPQHF. CDR3 in DNA: TGTGCCAGCAGCAACAGGGATAGCAATCAGCCCCAGCATTTT.

The chain employs TRBV21-1 and TRBJ2-5; TRBD2, as called in the table, went unchecked against the DNA. TRBV21-1 is a pseudogene. The CDR3 spans 17 residues. The CDR3 DNA reads as TGTGCCAGCAGCAACTATCCCAGCGGGGTCATGGAGGAGACCCAGTACTTC. It is translated as CASSNYPSGVMEETQYF.

This sequence joins TRBV7-2 and TRBJ1-1; D is uncertain. V lost 4 bases and J lost 4, with 13 bases in between. The CDR3 is 14 amino acids. Germline V gene data show CDR1 as SGHTA and CDR2 as FQGNSA. CDR3 residues: CASSSDLWSTEAFF. The CDR3 DNA follows: TGTGCCAGCAGCTCGGATCTTTGGAGCACTGAAGCTTTCTTT.

The chain recombines TRBV19 with TRBJ1-5; 9 bases are shared with TRBD1. Germline lookup yields CDR1 LNHDA and CDR2 SQIVND (reference sequence). CDR3 length: 15 residues. Trimming removed 4 bases from V and 6 bases from J; junction bases left unmatched: 7. The CDR3 region is CASSTPGQGTQPQHF. The CDR3 nucleotides read TGTGCCAGTAGTACACCGGGACAGGGTACTCAGCCCCAGCATTTT.